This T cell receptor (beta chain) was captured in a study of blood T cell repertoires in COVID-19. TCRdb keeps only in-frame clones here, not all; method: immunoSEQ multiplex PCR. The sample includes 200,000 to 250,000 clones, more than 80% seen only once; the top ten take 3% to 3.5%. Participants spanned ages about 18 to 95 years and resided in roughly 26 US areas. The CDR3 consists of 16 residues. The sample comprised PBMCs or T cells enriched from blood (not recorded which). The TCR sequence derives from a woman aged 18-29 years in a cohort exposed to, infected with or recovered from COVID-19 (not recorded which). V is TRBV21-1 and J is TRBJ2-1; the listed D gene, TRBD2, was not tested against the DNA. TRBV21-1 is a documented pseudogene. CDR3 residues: CASINRLAGDRNEQFF. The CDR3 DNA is TGTGCCAGCATTAACCGCCTAGCGGGAGATCGGAATGAGCAGTTCTTC.